The 10 T cell receptor beta chains listed next were all sequenced from one sample in a study of shared clonotypes between healthy human individuals. Sequenced by immunoSEQ multiplex PCR; TCRdb stores in-frame clones only, minus some. The data contain some 660,000 clones, 73% of them singletons. The sequencing input was memory CD4+ T cells sorted from blood. Subset described: CD45RA-negative fraction. These receptors all stem from a woman in her twenties or thirties in good health.

V usage is TRBV7-9 and J usage is TRBJ2-6; D tentatively fits TRBD1 or TRBD2 (5 bases each). V lost 5 bases to trimming and J lost 3 bases, with 11 bases between them. This CDR3 is 15 amino acids long. The germline CDR1 and CDR2 sequences are SEHNR and FQNEAQ (reference sequence). The CDR3 region is CASSPLGDGANVLTF. The CDR3 DNA sequence: TGTGCCAGCAGCCCACTGGGGGATGGGGCCAACGTCCTGACTTTC.

The chain recombines TRBV27 with TRBJ2-5; D not certain. The length of the CDR3 is 14 residues. Trimming stripped 2 bases from V and 2 bases from J, with 9 bases between. Germline assignment: CDR1 MNHEY and CDR2 SMNVEV (reference sequence). Written as DNA, the CDR3 is TGTGCCAGCAGTTTAAACAGCCCTCAAGAGACCCAGTACTTC. It codes for CASSLNSPQETQYF.

The genes are TRBV5-8 and TRBJ1-5; no clear D gene. V gave up 2 bases and J gave up 0 bases, with 9 bases separating them. This CDR3 has 15 residues. Germline CDR1 SGHTS, CDR2 YDEGEE. The CDR3 nucleotides are TGTGCCAGCAGCTTCCGGGAGGGTAGCAATCAGCCCCAGCATTTT. Translated: CASSFREGSNQPQHF.

This chain connects TRBV19 to TRBJ1-2, with 7 bases that match TRBD1. The CDR3 totals 17 residues. With 5 bases clipped from V and 6 bases from J, the junction kept 18 bases outside the gene matches. Germline V gives CDR1 LNHDA, CDR2 SQIVND (reference sequence). The chain's CDR3 is CASSRNMGGRGRDGYTF. For the CDR3, the DNA is TGTGCCAGTAGTCGAAATATGGGAGGAAGGGGGCGCGATGGCTACACCTTC. The whole variable domain, remainder taken from reference TRBV19 and TRBJ1-2, is DGGITQSPKYLFRKEGQNVTLSCEQNLNHDAMYWYRQDPGQGLRLIYYSQIVNDFQKGDIAEGYSVSREKKESFPLTVTSAQKNPTAFYLCASSRNMGGRGRDGYTFGSGTRLTVV.

V gene TRBV7-2 combines with J gene TRBJ1-5; the D is unclear. CDR1 is SGHTA and CDR2 is FQGNSA in the germline V gene. Trimming stripped 1 base from V and 6 bases from J, with 16 bases between. CDR3 length: 16 residues. The CDR3 DNA reads as TGTGCCAGCAGCTTAGGCGTTGGGCTGATGGGTCAGCCCCAGCATTTT. It encodes CASSLGVGLMGQPQHF.

On this clone: This sample also contains other DNA sequences that code for the same CDR3. The V call is TRBV6-1, the J call TRBJ2-5; possibly TRBD1 or TRBD2 for D (5 bases each). The CDR3 spans 13 residues. Trimming cost V 3 bases and J 1 base, with 6 bases left between them. Looked up from germline, CDR1 is MNHNS and CDR2 is SASEGT. The chain's CDR3 is CASSEGTQETQYF. DNA of the CDR3: TGTGCCAGCAGTGAGGGGACCCAAGAGACCCAGTACTTC.

This clone was seen many times. The chain couples TRBV19 to TRBJ1-5; the D is unclear. CDR1 and CDR2 from the germline V gene are LNHDA and SQIVND (reference sequence). V shed 3 bases and J shed 3 bases, with 6 bases lying between them. The CDR3 runs 13 residues. The CDR3 region is CASSMDLNQPQHF. The CDR3 DNA reads TGTGCCAGTAGTATGGATCTCAATCAGCCCCAGCATTTT. The full variable domain, in which reference TRBV19 and TRBJ1-5 provide the parts outside the CDR3, is DGGITQSPKYLFRKEGQNVTLSCEQNLNHDAMYWYRQDPGQGLRLIYYSQIVNDFQKGDIAEGYSVSREKKESFPLTVTSAQKNPTAFYLCASSMDLNQPQHFGDGTRLSIL.

CDR3 sequence: CASSPLGTSGNTIYF. The CDR3 DNA reads TGTGCCAGCAGCCCATTAGGGACCTCTGGAAACACCATATATTTT. This sequence joins TRBV11-2 and TRBJ1-3; a weak D match, TRBD1 (5 bases). CDR1 is SGHAT and CDR2 is FQNNGV in the germline V gene. V lost 5 bases, J lost 0 bases, and 11 bases lay in between. This CDR3 has 15 residues.

Here the CDR3 DNA reads TGTGCCATCAGTAAATGGGACTCCGTCAGCGAGCAGTACTTC. It is translated as CAISKWDSVSEQYF. The chain employs TRBV10-3 and TRBJ2-7, with D possibly matching TRBD2 (6 bases). V was pared by 5 bases and J by 6 bases, with 17 bases between. Germline V CDR1 and CDR2: ENHRY, SYGVKD. The CDR3 covers 14 residues.

The rearrangement joins TRBV11-3 to TRBJ2-3; D possibly matches TRBD1 or TRBD2 (5 bases each). Germline CDR1 and CDR2: SGHNT and YENEEA. The V end lost 5 bases, the J end lost 3 bases, and 12 bases lay between the germline ends. The CDR3 spans 14 residues. The CDR3 loop reads CASSPGHETDTQYF. In nucleotides, the CDR3 is TGTGCCAGCAGCCCGGGGCATGAGACAGATACGCAGTATTTT. Based on the CDR3 plus reference TRBV11-3 and TRBJ2-3, the full variable domain is EAGVVQSPRYKIIEKKQPVAFWCNPISGHNTLYWYLQNLGQGPELLIRYENEEAVDDSQLPKDRFSAERLKGVDSTLKIQPAELGDSAVYLCASSPGHETDTQYFGPGTRLTVL.